This TCR beta chain was captured in a study of shared clonotypes between healthy human individuals. Study-wide background: The study enrolled a couple of women and a few men aged 18 to 49. Per donor, three plates held CD4 naive cells, three held CD4 memory, two held CD8 naive and one held CD8 memory.

V was pared by 2 bases and J by 4 bases, with 15 bases between. CDR3 length: 15 residues. Germline assignment: CDR1 SNHLY and CDR2 FYNNEI. Original data processing: Because ImmunoSEQ provided only junction sequences with no quality scores, the filtering differed. Profiled with immunoSEQ multiplex PCR; TCRdb holds only in-frame clones, not every one. V, J and clone size reflect that table, while D and trimming were determined from the DNA. The sample holds 760,000 or so clones, approximately 96% seen once. Positive CCR7 selection of CD45RO-negative cells yielded the naive CD8 cells, and terminally differentiated effector memory CD45RA+ cells were excluded.

What was sequenced was naive CD8+ T cells sorted from blood. The chain recombines TRBV2 with TRBJ2-7; unclear D gene. This TCR derives from a man aged 30-40 years in good health. The CDR3 region is CASSETSSPQYEQYF. The CDR3 region has the DNA TGTGCCAGCAGTGAAACCAGCTCCCCCCAATACGAGCAGTACTTC.